The clone carrying this T cell receptor beta chain was detected a few times. Its antigen is still unknown. The data belong to a study of beta chain features in type 1 diabetes. The germline gives CDR1 SQVTM, CDR2 ANQGSEA. CDR3 length: 12 amino acids. V was trimmed by 4 bases and J by 2 bases, leaving 9 bases between them. Findings and limits, study-wide: There was a moderate but significant shortening of TCRB CDR3s in all four CD4+ subsets of Type 1 diabetes patients.

The isolated RNA, all of it, was reverse transcribed, so expressed TCRB transcripts were what got sequenced. Only in-frame clones appear in the TCRdb table, and some are missing; sequencing was by immunoSEQ multiplex PCR. The sample shows roughly 50,000 clones, around 45% of them seen only once. The sequencing input was Tregs from blood. The rearrangement links TRBV29-1 to TRBJ2-7; D is perhaps TRBD1 (6 bases). The TCR comes from a man aged 25 to 40 with type 1 diabetes. CDR3 sequence reads: CSVVRGTYEQYF. DNA of the CDR3: TGCAGCGTTGTAAGGGGGACCTACGAGCAGTACTTC.